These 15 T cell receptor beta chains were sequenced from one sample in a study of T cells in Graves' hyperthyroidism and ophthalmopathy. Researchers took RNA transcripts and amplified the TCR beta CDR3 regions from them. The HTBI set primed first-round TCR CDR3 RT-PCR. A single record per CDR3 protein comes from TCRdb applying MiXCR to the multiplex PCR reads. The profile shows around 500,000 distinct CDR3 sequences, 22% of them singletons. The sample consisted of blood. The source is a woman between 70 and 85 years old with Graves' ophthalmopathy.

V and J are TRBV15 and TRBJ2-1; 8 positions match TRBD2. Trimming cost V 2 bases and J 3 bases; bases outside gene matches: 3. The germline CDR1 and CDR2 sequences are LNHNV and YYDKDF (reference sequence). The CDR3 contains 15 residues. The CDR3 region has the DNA TGTGCCACCAGCAGACCGGGGGGGAACTACAATGAGCAGTTCTTC. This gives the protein CATSRPGGNYNEQFF.

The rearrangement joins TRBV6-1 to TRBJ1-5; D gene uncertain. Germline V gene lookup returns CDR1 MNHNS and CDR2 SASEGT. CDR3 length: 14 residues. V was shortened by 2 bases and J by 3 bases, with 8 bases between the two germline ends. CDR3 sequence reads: CASSERPFNQPQHF. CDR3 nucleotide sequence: TGTGCCAGCAGTGAAAGGCCCTTCAATCAGCCCCAGCATTTT.

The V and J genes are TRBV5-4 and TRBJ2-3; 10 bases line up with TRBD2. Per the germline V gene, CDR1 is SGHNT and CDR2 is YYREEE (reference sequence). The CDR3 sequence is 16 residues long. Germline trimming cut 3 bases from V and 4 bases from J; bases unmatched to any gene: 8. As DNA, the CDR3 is TGTGCCAGCAGCTCCTATAGCGGGAGGAATTCAGATACGCAGTATTTT. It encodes CASSSYSGRNSDTQYF. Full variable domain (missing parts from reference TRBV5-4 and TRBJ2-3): ETGVTQSPTHLIKTRGQQVTLRCSSQSGHNTVSWYQQALGQGPQFIFQYYREEENGRGNFPPRFSGLQFPNYSSELNVNALELDDSALYLCASSSYSGRNSDTQYFGPGTRLTVL.

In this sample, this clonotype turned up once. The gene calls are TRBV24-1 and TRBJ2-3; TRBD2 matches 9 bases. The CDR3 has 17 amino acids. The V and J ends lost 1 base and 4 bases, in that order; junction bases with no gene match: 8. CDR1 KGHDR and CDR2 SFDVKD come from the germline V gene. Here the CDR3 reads CATSDFGLVAGADTQYF. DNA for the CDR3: TGTGCCACCAGTGATTTCGGTTTAGTAGCGGGAGCAGATACGCAGTATTTT.

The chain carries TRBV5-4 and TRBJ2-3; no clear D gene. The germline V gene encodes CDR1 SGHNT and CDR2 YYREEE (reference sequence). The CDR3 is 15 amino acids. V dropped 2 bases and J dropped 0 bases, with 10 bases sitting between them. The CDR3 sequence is CASSLGAISTDTQYF. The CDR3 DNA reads TGTGCCAGCAGCTTAGGAGCGATTAGCACAGATACGCAGTATTTT.

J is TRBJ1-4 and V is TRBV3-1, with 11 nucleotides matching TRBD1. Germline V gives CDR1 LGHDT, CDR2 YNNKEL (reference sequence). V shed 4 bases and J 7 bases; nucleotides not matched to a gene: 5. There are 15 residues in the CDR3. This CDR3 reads CASSPQDRGPEKLFF. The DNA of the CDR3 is TGTGCCAGCAGCCCTCAGGACAGGGGGCCTGAAAAACTGTTTTTT.

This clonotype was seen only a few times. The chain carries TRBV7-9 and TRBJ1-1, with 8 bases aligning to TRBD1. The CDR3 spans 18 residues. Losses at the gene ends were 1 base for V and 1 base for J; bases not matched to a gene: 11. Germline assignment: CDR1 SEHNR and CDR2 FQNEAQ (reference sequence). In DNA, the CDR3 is TGTGCCAGCAGCTTAGGGGGACAGGTCGGAAAAAAGAACACTGAAGCTTTCTTT. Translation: CASSLGGQVGKKNTEAFF.

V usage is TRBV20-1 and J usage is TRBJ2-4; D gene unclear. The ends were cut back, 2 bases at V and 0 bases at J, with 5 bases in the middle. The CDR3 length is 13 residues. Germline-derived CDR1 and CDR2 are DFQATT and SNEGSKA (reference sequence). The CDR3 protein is CSARSVAKNIQYF. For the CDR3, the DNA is TGCAGTGCTAGATCGGTAGCCAAAAACATTCAGTACTTC.

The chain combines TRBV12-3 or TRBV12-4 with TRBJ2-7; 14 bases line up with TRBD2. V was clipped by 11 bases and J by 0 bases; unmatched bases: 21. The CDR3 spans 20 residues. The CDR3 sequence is CAYRIRAGLAGETSSYEQYF. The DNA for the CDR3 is TGTGCCTACAGAATTAGGGCGGGACTAGCGGGAGAGACGAGCTCCTACGAGCAGTACTTC.

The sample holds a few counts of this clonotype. This CDR3 reads CASSSMGSSTDTQYF. For the CDR3, the DNA is TGTGCCAGCAGTTCAATGGGCAGTAGCACAGATACGCAGTATTTT. The genes are TRBV6-1 and TRBJ2-3; D remains ambiguous. CDR3 length: 15 amino acids. The germline V gene has CDR1 MNHNS and CDR2 SASEGT. Trimming shortened V by 5 bases and J by 0 bases, and 12 bases separated the two germline ends.

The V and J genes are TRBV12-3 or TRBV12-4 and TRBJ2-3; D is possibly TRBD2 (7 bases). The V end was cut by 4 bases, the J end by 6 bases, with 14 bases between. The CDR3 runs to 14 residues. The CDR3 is CASSSLARGDTQYF. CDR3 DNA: TGTGCCAGCAGTTCACTAGCGAGGGGGGATACGCAGTATTTT.

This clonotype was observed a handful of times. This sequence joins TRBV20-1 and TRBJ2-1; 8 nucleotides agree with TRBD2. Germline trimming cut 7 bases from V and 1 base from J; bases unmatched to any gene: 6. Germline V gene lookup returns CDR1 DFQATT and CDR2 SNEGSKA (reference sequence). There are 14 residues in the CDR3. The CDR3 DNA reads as TGCAGTGGGAGAGTAGCGGGATCCTACAATGAGCAGTTCTTC. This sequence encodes CSGRVAGSYNEQFF.

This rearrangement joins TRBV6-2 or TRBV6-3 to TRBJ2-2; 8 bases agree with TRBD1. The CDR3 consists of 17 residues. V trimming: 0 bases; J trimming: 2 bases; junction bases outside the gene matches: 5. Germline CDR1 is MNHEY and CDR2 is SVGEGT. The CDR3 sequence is CASSYSTGGINTGELFF. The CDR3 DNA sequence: TGTGCCAGCAGTTACTCAACAGGGGGAATTAACACCGGGGAGCTGTTTTTT.

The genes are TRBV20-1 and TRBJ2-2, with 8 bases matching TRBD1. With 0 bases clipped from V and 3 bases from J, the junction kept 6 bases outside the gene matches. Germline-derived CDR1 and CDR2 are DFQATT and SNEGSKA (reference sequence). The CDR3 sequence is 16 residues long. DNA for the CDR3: TGCAGTGCTAGAGATTTGGACAGGGCGGACACCGGGGAGCTGTTTTTT. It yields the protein CSARDLDRADTGELFF.

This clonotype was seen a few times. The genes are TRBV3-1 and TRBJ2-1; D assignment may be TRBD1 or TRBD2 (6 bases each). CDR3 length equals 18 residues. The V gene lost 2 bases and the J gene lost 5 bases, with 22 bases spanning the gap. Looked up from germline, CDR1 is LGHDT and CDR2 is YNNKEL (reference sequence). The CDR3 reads CASSQFISGATRDNEQFF. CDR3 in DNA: TGTGCCAGCAGCCAATTCATCTCGGGGGCCACCCGAGACAATGAGCAGTTCTTC.